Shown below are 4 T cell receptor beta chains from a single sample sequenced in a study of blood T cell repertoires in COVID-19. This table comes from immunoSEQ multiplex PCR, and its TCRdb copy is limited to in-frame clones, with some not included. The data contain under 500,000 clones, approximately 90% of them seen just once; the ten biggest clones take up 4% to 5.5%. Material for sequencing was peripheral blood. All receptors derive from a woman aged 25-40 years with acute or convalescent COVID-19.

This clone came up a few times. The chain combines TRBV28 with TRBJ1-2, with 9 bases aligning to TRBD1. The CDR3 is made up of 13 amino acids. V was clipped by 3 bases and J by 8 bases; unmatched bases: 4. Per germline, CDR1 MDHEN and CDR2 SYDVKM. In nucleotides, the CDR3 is TGTGCCAGCAGTTTCACAGGGGGCTGGGGCTACACCTTC. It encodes CASSFTGGWGYTF.

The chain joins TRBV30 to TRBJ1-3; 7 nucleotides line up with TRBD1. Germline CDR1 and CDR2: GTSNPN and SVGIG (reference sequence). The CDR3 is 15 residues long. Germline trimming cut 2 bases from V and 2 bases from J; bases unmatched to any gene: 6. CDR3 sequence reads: CAWSSLQGAGNTIYF. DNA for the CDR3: TGTGCCTGGAGTTCTCTCCAGGGGGCTGGAAACACCATATATTTT.

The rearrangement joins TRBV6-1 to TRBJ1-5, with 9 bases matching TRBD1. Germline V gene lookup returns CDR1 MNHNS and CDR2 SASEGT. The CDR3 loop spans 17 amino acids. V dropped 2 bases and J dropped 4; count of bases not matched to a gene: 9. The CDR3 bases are TGTGCCAGCAGTGAACAGCCCGGCGGGACAGGGAATCAGCCCCAGCATTTT. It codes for CASSEQPGGTGNQPQHF.

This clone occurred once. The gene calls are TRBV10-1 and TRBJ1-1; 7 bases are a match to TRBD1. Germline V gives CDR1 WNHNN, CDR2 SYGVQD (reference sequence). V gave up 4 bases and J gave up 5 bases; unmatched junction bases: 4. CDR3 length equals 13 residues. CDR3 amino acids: CASSVTGLTEAFF. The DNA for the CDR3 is TGCGCCAGCAGTGTGACAGGGTTGACTGAAGCTTTCTTT.